Reported below is one T cell receptor beta chain. The data belong to a study of CD8+ T cells in alopecia areata. CDR3 length equals 14 residues. Trimming removed 8 bases from V and 7 bases from J, with 19 bases in between. CDR1 is SNHLY and CDR2 is FYNNEI in the germline V gene. Following extraction, RNA underwent reverse transcription to cDNA, which served as the sequencing template. The protocol was immunoSEQ multiplex PCR, while the TCRdb copy is restricted to in-frame clones and leaves out a portion. The table has 120,000 or so clones, 40% to 55% seen once; the top ten hold about 10%. The J gene is TRBJ2-3, the V gene TRBV2; a possible D gene is TRBD2 (5 bases). This TCR was sampled from a human donor with alopecia areata. Sequencing was performed on NKG2D-low CD8+ T cells sorted from blood. The CDR3 region is CASAEDYSVHTQYF. The CDR3 coding sequence is TGTGCCAGCGCGGAAGACTACTCAGTTCATACGCAGTATTTT.